A selection of T cell receptor beta chains follows, all from one sample in a study of blood T cell repertoires in COVID-19. Libraries were prepared by immunoSEQ multiplex PCR; TCRdb keeps only in-frame clonotypes and omits some of them. The sample has 200,000 to 250,000 clones, 86% seen once. Sequencing was done on a sample of peripheral blood. Every receptor here comes from a woman between 45 and 60 years old with COVID-19, enrolled during active disease. The CDR3 runs from the conserved cysteine through the conserved F or W. The D gene is left open where the match is weak. A row's size may be missing; if present it is once, few, many or a size class.

cdr3_aa: CSASTQGRQTQYF; cdr3_nt: TGCAGTGCTAGTACCCAGGGTCGGCAGACCCAGTACTTC; v_call: TRBV20-1; j_call: TRBJ2-5; clone_size: -; cdr3_length: 13; d_call: -
cdr3_aa: CASSRRDRATAGELFF; cdr3_nt: TGTGCCAGCAGTCGCCGGGACAGGGCCACCGCCGGGGAGCTGTTTTTT; v_call: TRBV5-4; j_call: TRBJ2-2; clone_size: -; cdr3_length: 16; d_call: TRBD1
cdr3_aa: CASSRTGREQFF; cdr3_nt: TGTGCCAGCAGTAGGACAGGGAGAGAGCAGTTCTTC; v_call: TRBV12-3/TRBV12-4; j_call: TRBJ2-1; clone_size: -; cdr3_length: 12; d_call: TRBD1
cdr3_aa: CASSAGQGSKNTEAFF; cdr3_nt: TGTGCCAGCAGTGCAGGACAGGGGTCCAAGAACACTGAAGCTTTCTTT; v_call: TRBV6-1; j_call: TRBJ1-1; clone_size: few; cdr3_length: 16; d_call: TRBD1
cdr3_aa: CASGPTGNNQPQHF; cdr3_nt: TGTGCTAGTGGCCCGACAGGGAACAATCAGCCCCAGCATTTT; v_call: TRBV12-5; j_call: TRBJ1-5; clone_size: -; cdr3_length: 14; d_call: TRBD1
cdr3_aa: CASSEAGGLSGEQYF; cdr3_nt: TGTGCCAGCAGCGAGGCGGGGGGGCTTTCCGGGGAGCAGTACTTC; v_call: TRBV13; j_call: TRBJ2-7; clone_size: -; cdr3_length: 15; d_call: TRBD2
cdr3_aa: CASSPPGLGANEQFF; cdr3_nt: TGTGCCAGCAGCCCACCGGGACTAGGGGCGAATGAGCAGTTCTTC; v_call: TRBV7-6; j_call: TRBJ2-1; clone_size: -; cdr3_length: 15; d_call: TRBD2
cdr3_aa: CASTIGVGGYTF; cdr3_nt: TGTGCCAGCACCATAGGGGTTGGTGGCTACACCTTC; v_call: TRBV12-3/TRBV12-4; j_call: TRBJ1-2; clone_size: -; cdr3_length: 12; d_call: -
cdr3_aa: CASSLERGKADTQYF; cdr3_nt: TGCGCCAGCAGCTTGGAACGCGGGAAGGCAGATACGCAGTATTTT; v_call: TRBV5-1; j_call: TRBJ2-3; clone_size: -; cdr3_length: 15; d_call: -
cdr3_aa: CSVESWGQGGYYEQYF; cdr3_nt: TGCAGCGTTGAGAGTTGGGGACAGGGGGGATACTACGAGCAGTACTTC; v_call: TRBV29-1; j_call: TRBJ2-7; clone_size: -; cdr3_length: 16; d_call: TRBD1
cdr3_aa: CASSSQRAVAFGMNTEAFF; cdr3_nt: TGTGCCAGCAGCTCGCAGCGGGCCGTGGCCTTTGGGATGAACACTGAAGCTTTCTTT; v_call: TRBV9; j_call: TRBJ1-1; clone_size: -; cdr3_length: 19; d_call: -
cdr3_aa: CASSRTGTSYYNEQFF; cdr3_nt: TGTGCCAGCAGTCGTACCGGGACTAGCTATTACAATGAGCAGTTCTTC; v_call: TRBV7-2; j_call: TRBJ2-1; clone_size: -; cdr3_length: 16; d_call: TRBD2
cdr3_aa: CASSYGGGPGGELFF; cdr3_nt: TGTGCCAGCAGTTACGGGGGGGGGCCTGGCGGGGAGCTGTTTTTT; v_call: TRBV6-6; j_call: TRBJ2-2; clone_size: -; cdr3_length: 15; d_call: -
cdr3_aa: CASSFPGFEQFF; cdr3_nt: TGTGCCAGCAGTTTCCCGGGGTTTGAGCAGTTCTTC; v_call: TRBV27; j_call: TRBJ2-1; clone_size: -; cdr3_length: 12; d_call: -
cdr3_aa: CASSSTGSEQYF; cdr3_nt: TGTGCCAGCAGCTCGACAGGGTCCGAGCAGTACTTC; v_call: TRBV7-3; j_call: TRBJ2-7; clone_size: -; cdr3_length: 12; d_call: TRBD1
cdr3_aa: CASSIVVGGRSSSDYGYTF; cdr3_nt: TGTGCCAGTAGTATAGTAGTAGGAGGCCGCTCCTCTTCGGACTATGGCTACACCTTC; v_call: TRBV19; j_call: TRBJ1-2; clone_size: -; cdr3_length: 19; d_call: -
cdr3_aa: CASSFDRAYEQYF; cdr3_nt: TGTGCCAGCAGTTTTGACAGGGCCTACGAGCAGTACTTC; v_call: TRBV28; j_call: TRBJ2-7; clone_size: once; cdr3_length: 13; d_call: TRBD1
cdr3_aa: CASSSREGPGSPLHF; cdr3_nt: TGTGCCAGCAGTAGCAGGGAGGGCCCGGGTTCACCCCTCCACTTT; v_call: TRBV6-5; j_call: TRBJ1-6; clone_size: -; cdr3_length: 15; d_call: -
cdr3_aa: CASSKGTAPTDTQYF; cdr3_nt: TGTGCCAGTAGTAAGGGGACAGCCCCAACAGATACGCAGTATTTT; v_call: TRBV19; j_call: TRBJ2-3; clone_size: -; cdr3_length: 15; d_call: TRBD1
cdr3_aa: CASSVDIARVNQPQHF; cdr3_nt: TGTGCCAGCAGTGTCGACATCGCGCGTGTAAATCAGCCCCAGCATTTT; v_call: TRBV2; j_call: TRBJ1-5; clone_size: -; cdr3_length: 16; d_call: -
cdr3_aa: CASSPGDRVRDGYTF; cdr3_nt: TGCGCCAGCAGCCCTGGGGACAGGGTAAGGGATGGCTACACCTTC; v_call: TRBV5-1; j_call: TRBJ1-2; clone_size: -; cdr3_length: 15; d_call: TRBD1
cdr3_aa: CASSPVSAPGTGLGGYTF; cdr3_nt: TGTGCCAGCAGCCCGGTAAGCGCTCCCGGGACAGGGTTGGGCGGCTACACCTTC; v_call: TRBV7-6; j_call: TRBJ1-2; clone_size: -; cdr3_length: 18; d_call: TRBD1
cdr3_aa: CASSITGRGFFSGNTIYF; cdr3_nt: TGTGCCAGTAGTATTACCGGGAGAGGGTTCTTCTCTGGAAACACCATATATTTT; v_call: TRBV19; j_call: TRBJ1-3; clone_size: -; cdr3_length: 18; d_call: -
cdr3_aa: CASSLRSGAVKEKLFF; cdr3_nt: TGTGCCAGCAGCTTACGGAGTGGGGCGGTAAAGGAAAAACTGTTTTTT; v_call: TRBV7-6; j_call: TRBJ1-4; clone_size: -; cdr3_length: 16; d_call: -
cdr3_aa: CAWMGAQSPTDTQYF; cdr3_nt: TGTGCCTGGATGGGGGCCCAAAGCCCCACAGATACGCAGTATTTT; v_call: TRBV30; j_call: TRBJ2-3; clone_size: -; cdr3_length: 15; d_call: -
cdr3_aa: CASSDLVRGAPTGELFF; cdr3_nt: TGTGCCAGCAGTGACCTGGTGCGGGGGGCTCCCACCGGGGAGCTGTTTTTT; v_call: TRBV2; j_call: TRBJ2-2; clone_size: -; cdr3_length: 17; d_call: TRBD2
cdr3_aa: CASSSPGGPDTQYF; cdr3_nt: TGTGCCAGCAGCTCCCCGGGGGGACCCGATACGCAGTATTTT; v_call: TRBV5-4; j_call: TRBJ2-3; clone_size: -; cdr3_length: 14; d_call: TRBD2
cdr3_aa: CSVAWGDGYTF; cdr3_nt: TGCAGCGTTGCTTGGGGAGACGGCTACACCTTC; v_call: TRBV29-1; j_call: TRBJ1-2; clone_size: -; cdr3_length: 11; d_call: -
cdr3_aa: CASSTTGDRNEQFF; cdr3_nt: TGTGCCAGCAGTACGACAGGGGATAGGAATGAGCAGTTCTTC; v_call: TRBV6-6; j_call: TRBJ2-1; clone_size: once; cdr3_length: 14; d_call: TRBD1
cdr3_aa: CASSPAIAFEETQYF; cdr3_nt: TGCGCCAGCAGCCCGGCTATAGCGTTTGAAGAGACCCAGTACTTC; v_call: TRBV5-1; j_call: TRBJ2-5; clone_size: -; cdr3_length: 15; d_call: -
cdr3_aa: CASSPGTGTGNTIYF; cdr3_nt: TGTGCCAGCAGCCCTGGGACAGGGACTGGAAACACCATATATTTT; v_call: TRBV3-1/TRBV3-2; j_call: TRBJ1-3; clone_size: few; cdr3_length: 15; d_call: TRBD1
cdr3_aa: CASSTQGQGIAFF; cdr3_nt: TGTGCCAGCAGCACTCAAGGACAGGGGATAGCTTTCTTT; v_call: TRBV12-3/TRBV12-4; j_call: TRBJ1-1; clone_size: -; cdr3_length: 13; d_call: TRBD1
cdr3_aa: CASSPVATPNTEAFF; cdr3_nt: TGTGCCAGTAGTCCGGTAGCTACACCGAACACTGAAGCTTTCTTT; v_call: TRBV19; j_call: TRBJ1-1; clone_size: -; cdr3_length: 15; d_call: -
cdr3_aa: CASSLPQGLGEKLFF; cdr3_nt: TGTGCCAGCAGTCTACCACAGGGGCTGGGGGAAAAACTGTTTTTT; v_call: TRBV28; j_call: TRBJ1-4; clone_size: -; cdr3_length: 15; d_call: TRBD1
cdr3_aa: CASRSPGEKLFF; cdr3_nt: TGTGCCAGCAGGTCCCCGGGGGAAAAACTGTTTTTT; v_call: TRBV28; j_call: TRBJ1-4; clone_size: -; cdr3_length: 12; d_call: -
cdr3_aa: CASSSPGQWTGKETQYF; cdr3_nt: TGTGCCAGCAGCTCCCCGGGACAATGGACAGGGAAAGAGACCCAGTACTTC; v_call: TRBV12-1; j_call: TRBJ2-5; clone_size: once; cdr3_length: 17; d_call: -
cdr3_aa: CASSSPGVSVTEAFF; cdr3_nt: TGTGCCAGCAGCTCCCCCGGGGTATCAGTCACTGAAGCTTTCTTT; v_call: TRBV7-2; j_call: TRBJ1-1; clone_size: many; cdr3_length: 15; d_call: -
cdr3_aa: CASSTGPNNYGYTF; cdr3_nt: TGTGCCAGCAGCACAGGGCCCAATAACTATGGCTACACCTTC; v_call: TRBV2; j_call: TRBJ1-2; clone_size: -; cdr3_length: 14; d_call: -
cdr3_aa: CSASPGAGNQPQHF; cdr3_nt: TGCAGTGCCAGTCCAGGGGCTGGCAATCAGCCCCAGCATTTT; v_call: TRBV20-1; j_call: TRBJ1-5; clone_size: few; cdr3_length: 14; d_call: -
cdr3_aa: CASSDYSYNEQFF; cdr3_nt: TGCGCCAGCAGTGATTACTCCTACAATGAGCAGTTCTTC; v_call: TRBV10-2; j_call: TRBJ2-1; clone_size: -; cdr3_length: 13; d_call: -
cdr3_aa: CASSQGAYEQYF; cdr3_nt: TGTGCCAGCAGCCAGGGGGCATACGAGCAGTACTTC; v_call: TRBV7-9; j_call: TRBJ2-7; clone_size: -; cdr3_length: 12; d_call: TRBD1
cdr3_aa: CASRDRENYGYTF; cdr3_nt: TGTGCCAGCAGGGACAGGGAGAACTATGGCTACACCTTC; v_call: TRBV2; j_call: TRBJ1-2; clone_size: many; cdr3_length: 13; d_call: TRBD1